One and the same sample provided the 10 T cell receptor beta chains below, sequenced in a study of shared clonotypes between healthy human individuals. Using immunoSEQ multiplex PCR, the repertoire was profiled, and TCRdb retains in-frame clones only, with some absent. The sample shows a few million clones, approximately 94% of them seen only once. Sequencing was done on a sample of naive CD4+ T cells sorted from blood. The sample's subset: CD45RA+ positively selected. The receptor set was obtained from a man aged 18 to 29 in good health.

This clone came up once. V gene TRBV7-8 combines with J gene TRBJ2-3; 7 bases fit TRBD2. V lost 5 bases to trimming and J lost 1 base; unmatched junction nucleotides: 12. Germline V gene sequence: CDR1 SGHVS, CDR2 FQNEAQ. The CDR3 is 17 residues long. In nucleotides, the CDR3 is TGTGCCAGCAGCCTATTAACCAGCGGGGAGCGCACAGATACGCAGTATTTT. Its translation: CASSLLTSGERTDTQYF.

The chain has TRBV11-2 and TRBJ2-2; tentative D call: TRBD2 (5 bases). Germline CDR1 and CDR2: SGHAT and FQNNGV. This CDR3 is built from 18 residues. V lost 2 bases and J lost 7, with 23 bases in between. CDR3 DNA sequence: TGTGCCAGCAGCTTAACGTTATGGGCTAGCTTTTTAGACGGGGAGCTGTTTTTT. It encodes CASSLTLWASFLDGELFF.

V and J are TRBV5-4 and TRBJ2-1; 13 nucleotides line up with TRBD2. This CDR3 contains 16 residues. Germline V gene data show CDR1 as SGHNT and CDR2 as YYREEE (reference sequence). V dropped 5 bases and J dropped 4; count of bases not matched to a gene: 6. DNA for the CDR3: TGTGCCAGCAGGCCTCCGGGACTAGCGGGGTACAATGAGCAGTTCTTC. As protein: CASRPPGLAGYNEQFF.

J is TRBJ1-6 and V is TRBV27; D ambiguous. Germline V lookup: CDR1 MNHEY, CDR2 SMNVEV (reference sequence). This CDR3 is 13 amino acids long. Trimming left V 0 bases short and J 8 bases short, with 5 bases between. CDR3 in amino acids: CASSLSADSPLHF. The CDR3 DNA reads TGTGCCAGCAGTTTATCGGCGGATTCACCCCTCCACTTT.

V and J are TRBV28 and TRBJ2-2; 8 bases are shared with TRBD1. The CDR3 spans 17 residues. Trimming at V came to 6 bases and at J to 6 bases, leaving 15 bases not matched to a gene. In germline, CDR1 is MDHEN, CDR2 SYDVKM. The CDR3 bases are TGTGCCAGCAGCAACCTCTACGGGGACAGGACTTCCGGGGAGCTGTTTTTT. Protein sequence: CASSNLYGDRTSGELFF.

The V call is TRBV15, the J call TRBJ2-2; D uncertain. CDR1 LNHNV and CDR2 YYDKDF come from the germline V gene (reference sequence). Trimming removed 0 bases from V and 5 bases from J, with 13 bases in between. The CDR3 is 16 amino acids. CDR3 sequence reads: CATSRDPKGYTGELFF. Written as DNA, the CDR3 is TGTGCCACCAGCAGAGATCCCAAGGGATATACCGGGGAGCTGTTTTTT. The full variable domain, with the rest looked up from reference TRBV15 and TRBJ2-2, is DAMVIQNPRYQVTQFGKPVTLSCSQTLNHNVMYWYQQKSSQAPKLLFHYYDKDFNNEADTPDNFQSRRPNTSFCFLDIRSPGLGDTAMYLCATSRDPKGYTGELFFGEGSRLTVL.

The rearrangement uses TRBV6-5 and TRBJ1-1; 9 bases line up with TRBD1. In germline, CDR1 is MNHEY, CDR2 SVGAGI. CDR3 length: 14 amino acids. With 5 bases clipped from V and 4 bases from J, the junction kept 5 bases outside the gene matches. The CDR3 DNA is TGTGCCAGCAGTGGACAGGGGAGCTTCACTGAAGCTTTCTTT. As protein: CASSGQGSFTEAFF.

CDR3 sequence reads: CASSPLAGDTGELFF. The CDR3 nucleotides read TGCGCCAGCAGCCCGCTAGCGGGGGACACCGGGGAGCTGTTTTTT. This sequence joins TRBV4-3 and TRBJ2-2; TRBD2 matches at 10 bases. The V segment lost 4 bases and the J segment 3 bases; nucleotides outside the gene matches: 2. This CDR3 is built from 15 residues. Germline V gene sequence: CDR1 LGHNA, CDR2 YSLEER.

On this clone: Different DNA sequences within this sample yield the same CDR3. This chain connects TRBV5-4 to TRBJ2-7; D is unclear. The CDR3 sequence is 13 residues long. Germline V CDR1 and CDR2: SGHNT, YYREEE (reference sequence). V lost 0 bases and J lost 3, with 7 bases in between. DNA of the CDR3: TGTGCCAGCAGCTTGGAAAGTAGCTACGAGCAGTACTTC. Its translation: CASSLESSYEQYF.

V and J are TRBV27 and TRBJ2-7; TRBD1 or TRBD2 may be the D gene (7 bases each). The V end lost 4 bases, the J end lost 7 bases, and 29 bases lay between the germline ends. Germline CDR1 MNHEY, CDR2 SMNVEV (reference sequence). The CDR3 loop spans 18 amino acids. The CDR3 nucleotides read TGTGCCAGCAGTTCCCTTTCGATCAGGGGGGGGACCCCTACGGAGCAGTACTTC. Protein product: CASSSLSIRGGTPTEQYF.